This TCR beta chain came from a study of T cells expressing NK-cell markers. Study-level background: The TCR beta repertoires were obtained from sorted CD3+CD56+NKG2C+, CD3+CD56+NKG2C- and CD3+CD56-NKG2C+ T cells. The sequencing cohort of eight donors included seven HCMV-seropositive individuals and one seronegative individual. Broader study findings: The leading position in the CD3+CD56-NKG2C+ fraction of a few donors also went to these clonotypes.

The CDR3 loop spans 14 amino acids. CDR1 is MNHNS, CDR2 SASEGT, per germline. TCRdb processed the 5' RACE reads again and assigns one entry to each CDR3 protein, with no DNA. Its table lists 150,000 to 200,000 distinct CDR3 sequences. On this clonotype: As yet, its antigen is unknown.

This clonotype originated in a woman aged 18-69 years in good health. The sample consisted of blood T cells: a sorted CD56 or NKG2C T cell subset, CD4+ or CD8+ T cells, or bulk PBMC T cells (not recorded which). J is TRBJ1-6 and V is TRBV6-1; TCRdb selects TRBD1, and the lack of DNA leaves this call unchecked. CDR3 in amino acids: CASSTVRGNSPLHF.